What follows are 16 T cell receptor beta chains derived from one specimen sequenced in a study of sequential checkpoint blockade in melanoma. Generated by immunoSEQ multiplex PCR, the TCRdb table keeps only in-frame clones and is missing some. The sample has around 5,000 clones, about 30% seen once. Stated treatment: randomized to nivolumab then ipilimumab (arm A) or the reverse (arm B). The sample was tumor tissue (inferred from file names), taken from a patient given nivolumab and ipilimumab in sequence. Receptors were obtained from a human donor with melanoma.

Only a few counts were recorded for this clone. A read error may produce the germline difference seen at one junction end. CDR3 residues: CAISSVLAGGGGEQFF. The CDR3 DNA sequence: TGTGCCATCAGTTCCGTTCTAGCGGGAGGGGGGGGTGAGCAGTTCTTC. The gene calls are TRBV6-8 and TRBJ2-1, with 12 bases aligning to TRBD2. CDR1 MNHGY and CDR2 SAAAGT come from the germline V gene. This CDR3 spans 16 amino acids.

The table lists this clone with many counts. The CDR3 protein is CASSPLDRGGIGRGYTF. CDR3 sequence (DNA): TGCGCCAGCAGCCCCTTAGACAGGGGAGGAATAGGCCGCGGCTACACCTTC. The chain links TRBV4-1 to TRBJ1-2; TRBD1 matches 8 bases. Trimming removed 4 bases from V and 8 bases from J; junction bases left unmatched: 18. The germline V gene encodes CDR1 MGHRA and CDR2 YSYEKL. The CDR3 has 17 amino acids.

The chain is built from TRBV18 and TRBJ1-2, with 9 bases fitting TRBD1. Germline V gene sequence: CDR1 KGHSH, CDR2 LQKENI. V dropped 5 bases and J dropped 5; count of bases not matched to a gene: 9. The CDR3 is made up of 15 amino acids. CDR3 sequence (DNA): TGTGCCAGCTCATCGGACAGGGGTGCATCTTATGGCTACACCTTC. This translates into CASSSDRGASYGYTF.

The sample holds many counts of this clone. The chain has TRBV6-8 and TRBJ1-1; D gene uncertain. Germline values: CDR1 MNHGY, CDR2 SAAAGT. There are 16 residues in the CDR3. The germline V and J ends were trimmed by 7 bases and 1 base, with 19 bases remaining between them. CDR3 coding DNA: TGTGCCAGCAATGTCCCCCCAGTGGGTACGAACACTGAAGCTTTCTTT. It specifies CASNVPPVGTNTEAFF.

J is TRBJ2-7 and V is TRBV19, with 13 nucleotides matching TRBD2. There are 15 residues in the CDR3. Germline V gene lookup returns CDR1 LNHDA and CDR2 SQIVND (reference sequence). Trimming took 6 bases from V and 3 from J; bases not matched to a gene: 5. In DNA, the CDR3 is TGTGCCAGTAGCGGGGGACTAGCGGGAAACTACGAGCAGTACTTC. Translation: CASSGGLAGNYEQYF.

By sample share, this clone is large (0.1 to 1%). The V call is TRBV11-3, the J call TRBJ2-5, with 11 nucleotides matching TRBD1. V lost 5 bases and J lost 2; bases outside the gene matches: 7. Germline assignment: CDR1 SGHNT and CDR2 YENEEA. CDR3 length: 16 residues. The CDR3 is CASSNRDRGWQETQYF. CDR3 in DNA: TGTGCCAGCAGCAACCGGGACAGGGGGTGGCAAGAGACCCAGTACTTC.

The rearrangement uses TRBV19 and TRBJ1-4; the match to TRBD1 covers 8 bases. V gave up 2 bases and J gave up 7 bases; unmatched junction bases: 0. The CDR3 has 13 amino acids. Germline V gene data show CDR1 as LNHDA and CDR2 as SQIVND (reference sequence). Here the CDR3 reads CASSIQGAEKLFF. The CDR3 DNA reads as TGTGCCAGTAGTATACAGGGGGCTGAAAAACTGTTTTTT.

The chain recombines TRBV19 with TRBJ2-1; D perhaps matches TRBD2 (5 bases). The CDR3 spans 13 residues. Looked up from germline, CDR1 is LNHDA and CDR2 is SQIVND (reference sequence). Between the trimmed V and J ends, which lost 2 bases and 8 bases, there was a span of 10 bases. The CDR3, as DNA: TGTGCCAGTAGTATATCGCGGGCGGATGAGCAGTTCTTC. Translated, it gives CASSISRADEQFF.

The J gene is TRBJ1-1, the V gene TRBV18, with D possibly TRBD1 on 6 matching bases. The CDR3 has 17 residues. From germline, CDR1 is KGHSH and CDR2 LQKENI. V lost 0 bases to trimming and J lost 1 base, with 15 bases between them. CDR3 bases: TGTGCCAGCTCACCACCCAACTCAAGGGGGGGGAACACTGAAGCTTTCTTT. This codes for CASSPPNSRGGNTEAFF.

The genes are TRBV10-2 and TRBJ2-5, with 8 nucleotides matching TRBD2. The ends lost 3 bases at V and 6 bases at J; junction bases unmatched: 9. The V gene's germline CDR1 is WSHSY and CDR2 SAAADI. The CDR3 loop spans 15 amino acids. The CDR3: CASSDQAGVAQTQYF. CDR3 bases: TGCGCCAGCAGTGATCAAGCGGGAGTCGCACAGACCCAGTACTTC.

The chain carries TRBV29-1 and TRBJ2-5, with D perhaps matching TRBD2 (5 bases). CDR1 is SQVTM and CDR2 is ANQGSEA in the germline V gene. V was pared by 5 bases and J by 4 bases, with 11 bases between. The CDR3 length is 12 residues. In nucleotides, the CDR3 is TGCAGCGTTTGGCGGGTGGGAGAGACCCAGTACTTC. As protein: CSVWRVGETQYF.

This clone is termed medium-sized. The rearrangement uses TRBV9 and TRBJ2-5, with 9 bases that match TRBD2. This CDR3 has 17 amino acids. With 1 base clipped from V and 4 bases from J, the junction kept 11 bases outside the gene matches. In germline, CDR1 is SGDLS, CDR2 YYNGEE. The CDR3: CASSVLGGGRAPETQYF. CDR3 coding DNA: TGTGCCAGCAGCGTATTAGGGGGCGGGAGGGCCCCAGAGACCCAGTACTTC.

This rearrangement joins TRBV10-2 to TRBJ2-5; 8 bases fit TRBD2. CDR1 and CDR2 (germline): WSHSY, SAAADI. The CDR3 spans 14 residues. V trimming: 2 bases; J trimming: 2 bases; junction bases outside the gene matches: 1. The CDR3 DNA is TGCGCCAGCAGTGAGGTAGCGGGGCAAGAGACCCAGTACTTC. It yields the protein CASSEVAGQETQYF.

In this sample, this clone turned up many times. The chain carries TRBV7-6 and TRBJ2-5, with 14 bases lining up with TRBD2. The V gene end was trimmed by 6 bases and the J gene end by 2 bases; junction bases not matched to a gene: 8. CDR1 is SGHVS, CDR2 FNYEAQ, per germline. The CDR3 totals 17 residues. The CDR3 nucleotides are TGTGCCAGCAGAAAGACTAGCGGGAGGGTGGGACAAGAGACCCAGTACTTC. Translating it yields CASRKTSGRVGQETQYF.

This clone was seen a handful of times. The chain carries TRBV28 and TRBJ2-1, with TRBD1 matching 11 bases. CDR1 is MDHEN, CDR2 SYDVKM, per germline. The CDR3 extends over 14 amino acids. V lost 6 bases, J lost 9 bases, and 7 bases stayed unmatched. Here the CDR3 DNA reads TGTGCCAGCAGGCTCAGGACAGGGGGCGGTGAGCAGTTCTTC. This translates into CASRLRTGGGEQFF.

The rearrangement uses TRBV6-8 and TRBJ1-1; D is undetermined. Germline CDR1 MNHGY, CDR2 SAAAGT. This CDR3 contains 14 residues. V dropped 9 bases and J dropped 1 base, with 15 bases sitting between them. CDR3 in DNA: TGTGCCAGTACTATCAGGCTATGGAACACTGAAGCTTTCTTT. It translates to CASTIRLWNTEAFF.